This T cell receptor beta chain was recovered during a study of OX40 agonist ivuxolimab in advanced cancers. In the study overall: Patients assigned to dose escalation were diagnosed with hepatocellular carcinoma, melanoma, renal cell or head and neck cancer. Two cutaneous melanoma patients and one hepatocellular carcinoma patient, three in all, had partial responses.

Blood was sampled at baseline, cycle 4 day 1, and cycle 7 day 1. CDR1 MNHEY and CDR2 SVGAGI come from the germline V gene. The V end lost 5 bases, the J end lost 3 bases, and 14 bases lay between the germline ends. The CDR3 spans 14 residues. Method: immunoSEQ multiplex PCR; TCRdb's copy keeps in-frame clones and lacks some. Of about 46,000 clones in the sample, more than 85% were seen once. The receptor's source is an adult with an advanced solid tumor such as melanoma, head and neck, liver or kidney cancer. The V call is TRBV6-5, the J call TRBJ2-7, with D possibly matching TRBD1 (5 bases). The sequences come from CD4+ or CD8+ T cells sorted from blood, collected in a trial of the OX40 agonist ivuxolimab. This CDR3 reads CASSLGDSRYEQYF. CDR3 nucleotides: TGTGCCAGCAGTCTCGGCGACAGCCGCTACGAGCAGTACTTC.